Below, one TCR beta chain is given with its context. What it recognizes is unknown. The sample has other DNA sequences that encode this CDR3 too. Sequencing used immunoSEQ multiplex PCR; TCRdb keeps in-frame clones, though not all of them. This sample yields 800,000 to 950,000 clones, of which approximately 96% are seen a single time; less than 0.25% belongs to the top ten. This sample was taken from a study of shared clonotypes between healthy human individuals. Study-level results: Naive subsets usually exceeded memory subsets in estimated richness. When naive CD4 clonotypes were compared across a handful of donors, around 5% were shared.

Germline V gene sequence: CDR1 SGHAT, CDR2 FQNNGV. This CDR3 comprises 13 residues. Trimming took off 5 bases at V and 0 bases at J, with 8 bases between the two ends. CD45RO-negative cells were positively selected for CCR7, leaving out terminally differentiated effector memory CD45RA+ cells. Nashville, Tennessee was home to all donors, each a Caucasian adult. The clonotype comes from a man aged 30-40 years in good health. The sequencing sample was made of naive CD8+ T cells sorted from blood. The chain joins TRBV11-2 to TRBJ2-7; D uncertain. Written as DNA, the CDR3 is TGTGCCAGCAGCCCGGGTCCCTCCTACGAGCAGTACTTC. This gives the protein CASSPGPSYEQYF.